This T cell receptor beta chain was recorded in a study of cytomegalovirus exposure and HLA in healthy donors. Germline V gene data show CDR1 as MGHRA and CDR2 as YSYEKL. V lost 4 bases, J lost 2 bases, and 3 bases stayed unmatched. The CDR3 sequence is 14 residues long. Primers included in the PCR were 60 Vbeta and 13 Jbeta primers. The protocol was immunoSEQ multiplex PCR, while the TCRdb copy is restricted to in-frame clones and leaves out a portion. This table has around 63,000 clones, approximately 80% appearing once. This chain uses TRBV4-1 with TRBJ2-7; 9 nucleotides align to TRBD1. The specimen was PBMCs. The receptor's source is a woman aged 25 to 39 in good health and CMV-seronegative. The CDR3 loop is CASSPRTGAYEQYF. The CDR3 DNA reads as TGCGCCAGCAGCCCTAGGACAGGGGCCTACGAGCAGTACTTC.